This T cell receptor (beta chain) came from a study of blood T cell repertoires in COVID-19 (dated by TCRdb to about 2020). For the wider study: Samples covering the acute and convalescent phases of COVID-19 were provided by collaborators in the United States, Italy and Spain. The prospective study material was composed of cDNA or gDNA derived from T cells, B-cell-depleted T cells, or PBMCs. Subjects who had been exposed to COVID-19, were actively infected with it, or had recovered from it provided the deeply sampled blood TCRbeta repertoires that made up the dataset. The repertoires were released in a freely available public database intended as a resource for research on the immune response to SARS-CoV-2. Samples were obtained from the ongoing ImmuneRACE study (first 160 participants) and from roughly 1,300 subjects provided by 6 global collaborators. Sample metadata almost always included a de-identified subject ID, COVID-19 status, age in years and sex. Where HLA class I and class II types were available, the types were taken from metadata supplied by the sample provider, not from assay-based typing.

TCRbeta CDR3 regions were amplified from genomic DNA using the immunoSEQ Assay, a bias-controlled multiplex PCR. Under the source paper's analysis protocol: The number of nucleated cells in each sample was estimated by amplification of reference gene primers within the assay. To quantify the absolute abundance of each unique TCRbeta CDR3 rearrangement, sequence reads were collapsed and filtered. For each sample, productive Simpson clonality was calculated by taking the square root of Simpson's diversity index across productive rearrangements. TCRdb's version of the immuneACCESS table is confined to in-frame rearrangements and falls short of the full clone set. An unresolved V gene accounts for under half of the shortfall where checked; the remainder is of unknown origin. V and J calls and clone size are as listed in that table; D and trimming were resolved from the DNA. The sample table records fewer than 500,000 clones; roughly 90% of these occur just once. Jointly, the top ten make up 0.75% to 0.85% of the sample.

At one collaborating source in Seattle, patients were enrolled during active infection and were followed longitudinally through the course of disease. Each collaborating institution followed its own protocols to collect whole blood in K2EDTA tubes. For TCRbeta analysis, collaborator samples were shipped as frozen whole blood, as isolated PBMCs, or as DNA extracted from either sample type. General study outcomes and caveats: The amount of clinical and demographic metadata varied by source and participant and was provided uncurated.

Remarks on this clone: Its cognate antigen has yet to be identified. There are no base qualities to consult, and no much larger clone falls within one base.

The CDR3 goes from the cysteine to the phenylalanine over 14 residues. Only the CDR3 part of the read is kept: 42 bases, read in frame from the first base. Reading the germline V gene gives CDR1 SGHVS and CDR2 FNYEAQ. V lost 1 base and J lost 5 bases; the stretch between them is 11 bases long. Material: peripheral blood. The receptor was derived from a young man with COVID-19, enrolled during active disease. This chain is built from TRBV7-6 and TRBJ2-5; a confident D gene designation cannot be given. The DNA reads TGTGCCAGCAGCTTAGTGTACAATTCGGAGACCCAGTACTTC. Its protein reads: CASSLVYNSETQYF.